The next 12 T cell receptor beta chains were all read from a single sample in a study of cytomegalovirus exposure and HLA in healthy donors. TCRdb's table, derived via immunoSEQ multiplex PCR, lists solely in-frame clones and lacks some. The table includes about 200,000 clones, 86% detected once. Sequencing was done on a sample of PBMCs. The receptors originated from a woman younger than 35 in good health and CMV-seronegative.

The chain couples TRBV7-2 to TRBJ2-2, with 8 nucleotides matching TRBD2. Per the germline V gene, CDR1 is SGHTA and CDR2 is FQGNSA. This CDR3 is built from 14 residues. The V gene end was trimmed by 0 bases and the J gene end by 8 bases; junction bases not matched to a gene: 2. The CDR3 sequence: CASSLASSGGELFF. The CDR3 DNA sequence: TGTGCCAGCAGCTTAGCGTCTAGCGGGGGGGAGCTGTTTTTT.

In this sample, this clone turned up once. The J gene is TRBJ2-3, the V gene TRBV7-2; D perhaps matches TRBD2 (5 bases). The ends were cut back, 2 bases at V and 2 bases at J, with 20 bases in the middle. The germline gives CDR1 SGHTA, CDR2 FQGNSA. This CDR3 has 18 amino acids. The CDR3 coding sequence is TGTGCCAGCAGCTTACGGCCGGGCTTTGGAGCGGCCACAGATACGCAGTATTTT. This encodes CASSLRPGFGAATDTQYF.

The chain employs TRBV7-9 and TRBJ1-1; D unclear. Germline V lookup: CDR1 SEHNR, CDR2 FQNEAQ (reference sequence). The V and J ends lost 1 base and 5 bases respectively, with 8 bases between them. The CDR3 runs 13 residues. CDR3 nucleotide sequence: TGTGCCAGCAGCTTAGAGCCGGAGACTGAAGCTTTCTTT. Translation gives CASSLEPETEAFF.

The genes are TRBV2 and TRBJ2-5, with 8 bases fitting TRBD1. The CDR3 sequence is 13 residues long. Germline lookup yields CDR1 SNHLY and CDR2 FYNNEI. The ends lost 7 bases at V and 3 bases at J; junction bases unmatched: 4. CDR3 loop: CASTLDREETQYF. CDR3 nucleotides: TGTGCCAGCACTTTGGACAGGGAAGAGACCCAGTACTTC.

The chain recombines TRBV1 with TRBJ2-3; the table's D gene call, TRBD2, was not cross checked with the DNA. TRBV1 is a pseudogene locus. This CDR3 has 20 amino acids. CDR3 residues: CTSSQGASGREGCSTDTQYF. Written as DNA, the CDR3 is TGCACCAGCAGCCAAGGTGCTAGCGGGAGGGAGGGGTGTAGCACAGATACGCAGTATTTT.

The rearrangement links TRBV5-1 to TRBJ2-7, with 13 positions matching TRBD2. Per germline, CDR1 SGHRS and CDR2 YFSETQ. The ends lost 0 bases at V and 6 bases at J; junction bases unmatched: 9. This CDR3 spans 17 amino acids. As DNA, the CDR3 is TGCGCCAGCAGCTTGGCCAAACTAGCGGGGGGGCCGCGCGAGCAGTACTTC. Residues: CASSLAKLAGGPREQYF.

This chain joins TRBV30 and TRBJ2-3, with 10 nucleotides matching TRBD2. This CDR3 is 15 amino acids long. Germline assignment: CDR1 GTSNPN and CDR2 SVGIG (reference sequence). The V segment lost 2 bases and the J segment 7 bases; nucleotides outside the gene matches: 9. CDR3 in amino acids: CAWSKEREGAYTQYF. The CDR3 nucleotides read TGTGCCTGGAGTAAAGAGCGGGAGGGTGCTTATACGCAGTATTTT. Together with reference TRBV30 and TRBJ2-3, the CDR3 gives the full variable domain: SQTIHQWPATLVQPVGSPLSLECTVEGTSNPNLYWYRQAAGRGLQLLFYSVGIGQISSEVPQNLSASRPQDRQFILSSKKLLLSDSGFYLCAWSKEREGAYTQYFGPGTRLTVL.

The V gene is TRBV18, the J gene TRBJ1-2; weak D call: TRBD1 (5 bases). The length of the CDR3 is 16 residues. Germline assignment: CDR1 KGHSH and CDR2 LQKENI. Trimming cost V 0 bases and J 1 base, with 12 bases left between them. The CDR3, as DNA: TGTGCCAGCTCACCACCGAAAGGGGCGATTAACTATGGCTACACCTTC. It codes for CASSPPKGAINYGYTF.

The chain employs TRBV19 and TRBJ2-7; 9 bases are a match to TRBD1. The V and J ends lost 4 bases and 0 bases, in that order; junction bases with no gene match: 1. Germline assignment: CDR1 LNHDA and CDR2 SQIVND (reference sequence). The CDR3 has 14 amino acids. For the CDR3, the DNA is TGTGCCAGTAGTAAGGGACAGGGCTCCTACGAGCAGTACTTC. Protein: CASSKGQGSYEQYF.

J is TRBJ1-1 and V is TRBV19; weak D call: TRBD1 (5 bases). The CDR3 consists of 14 residues. Germline V CDR1 and CDR2: LNHDA, SQIVND (reference sequence). Trimming removed 5 bases at V and 2 bases at J, with 12 bases between. The CDR3, as DNA: TGTGCCAGTAGTGTGACAGTAGTCAACACTGAAGCTTTCTTT. Translation gives CASSVTVVNTEAFF. Supplemented by reference TRBV19 and TRBJ1-1, the full variable domain reads DGGITQSPKYLFRKEGQNVTLSCEQNLNHDAMYWYRQDPGQGLRLIYYSQIVNDFQKGDIAEGYSVSREKKESFPLTVTSAQKNPTAFYLCASSVTVVNTEAFFGQGTRLTVV.

About this clone: The same CDR3 can be traced to other DNA sequences in this sample. The genes are TRBV30 and TRBJ1-1; D call uncertain. The CDR3 has 13 residues. The germline V and J ends were trimmed by 0 bases and 1 base, with 6 bases remaining between them. CDR1 GTSNPN and CDR2 SVGIG come from the germline V gene (reference sequence). The CDR3 bases are TGTGCCTGGAGTGTACGAGGGAACACTGAAGCTTTCTTT. Translating it yields CAWSVRGNTEAFF. Full variable domain (remainder filled in from reference TRBV30 and TRBJ1-1): SQTIHQWPATLVQPVGSPLSLECTVEGTSNPNLYWYRQAAGRGLQLLFYSVGIGQISSEVPQNLSASRPQDRQFILSSKKLLLSDSGFYLCAWSVRGNTEAFFGQGTRLTVV.

This clone has more than one count but fewer than ten. The chain combines TRBV27 with TRBJ2-2; D not resolved. The CDR3 loop spans 13 amino acids. Trimming cost V 4 bases and J 0 bases, with 3 bases left between them. Germline V CDR1 and CDR2: MNHEY, SMNVEV (reference sequence). As DNA, the CDR3 is TGTGCCAGCAGTTCCTCGAACACCGGGGAGCTGTTTTTT. Translated, it gives CASSSSNTGELFF.